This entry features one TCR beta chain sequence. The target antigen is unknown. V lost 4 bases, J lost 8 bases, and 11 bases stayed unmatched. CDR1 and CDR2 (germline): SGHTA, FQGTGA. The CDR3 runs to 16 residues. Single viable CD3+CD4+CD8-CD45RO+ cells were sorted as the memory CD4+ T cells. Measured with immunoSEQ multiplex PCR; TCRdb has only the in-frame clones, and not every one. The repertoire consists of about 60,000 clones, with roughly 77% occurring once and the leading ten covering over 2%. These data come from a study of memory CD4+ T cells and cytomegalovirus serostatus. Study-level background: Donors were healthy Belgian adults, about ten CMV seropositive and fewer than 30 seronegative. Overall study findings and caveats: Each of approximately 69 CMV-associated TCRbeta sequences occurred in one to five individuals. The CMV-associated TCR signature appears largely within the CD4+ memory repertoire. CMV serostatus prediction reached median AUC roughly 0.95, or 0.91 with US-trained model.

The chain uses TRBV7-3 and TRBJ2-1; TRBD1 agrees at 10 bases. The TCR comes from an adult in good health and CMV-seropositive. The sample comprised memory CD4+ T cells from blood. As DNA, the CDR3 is TGTGCCAGCAGCTCGGGCTTGGCCGGGACAGGGGATGAGCAGTTCTTC. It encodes CASSSGLAGTGDEQFF. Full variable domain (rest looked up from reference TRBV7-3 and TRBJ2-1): GAGVSQTPSNKVTEKGKYVELRCDPISGHTALYWYRQSLGQGPEFLIYFQGTGAADDSGLPNDRFFAVRPEGSVSTLKIQRTERGDSAVYLCASSSGLAGTGDEQFFGPGTRLTVL.